These T cell receptor beta chains were read from a single sample in a study of cytomegalovirus exposure and HLA in healthy donors. This table comes from immunoSEQ multiplex PCR, and its TCRdb copy is limited to in-frame clones, with some not included. The sample yields 100,000 to 150,000 clones, approximately 17% seen once. Sequencing was done on a sample of PBMCs. These receptors all stem from a female donor in good health and CMV-seropositive. Both conserved end residues are part of each CDR3. The order of the fields is V gene, J gene, clone size, D gene, CDR3 protein, CDR3 DNA. A D gene is named only where the DNA matches it firmly. Not all rows give a size; the values are once, few, many and, for expanded clones, a class.

TRBV7-2	TRBJ1-2	few	TRBD1	CASTWTGSSYGYTF	TGTGCCAGCACCTGGACAGGGTCTAGCTATGGCTACACCTTC
TRBV9	TRBJ2-7	NA	TRBD2	CASSSLAGDPYEQYF	TGTGCCAGCAGTTCCCTAGCGGGAGACCCCTACGAGCAGTACTTC
TRBV18	TRBJ1-2	NA	NA	CASSPPLAGERDGYTF	TGTGCCAGCTCACCACCGTTAGCAGGGGAACGGGATGGCTACACCTTC
TRBV4-3	TRBJ2-1	NA	TRBD2	CASSQDSATSGSVYNEQFF	TGCGCCAGCAGCCAAGATAGTGCGACTAGCGGGAGCGTCTACAATGAGCAGTTCTTC
TRBV2	TRBJ1-5	NA	NA	CASSGQANQPQHF	TGTGCCAGCAGTGGACAGGCTAATCAGCCCCAGCATTTT
TRBV11-2	TRBJ2-5	NA	NA	CASSAVFRAETQYF	TGTGCCAGCAGCGCCGTATTCAGGGCAGAGACCCAGTACTTC
TRBV6-1	TRBJ2-3	NA	NA	CASSRKQDGTDTQYF	TGTGCCAGCAGCCGAAAACAGGACGGCACAGATACGCAGTATTTT
TRBV18	TRBJ2-5	few	TRBD1	CASSPSTGSVETQYF	TGTGCCAGCTCACCATCGACAGGGTCTGTAGAGACCCAGTACTTC
TRBV4-1	TRBJ2-3	NA	TRBD1	CASRPRGPWGADTQYF	TGCGCCAGCAGACCCAGGGGGCCTTGGGGAGCAGATACGCAGTATTTT
TRBV10-1	TRBJ2-2	NA	NA	CASSLIGKNFTGELFF	TGCGCCAGCAGCCTTATCGGGAAAAATTTTACCGGGGAGCTGTTTTTT
TRBV5-6	TRBJ1-4	few	TRBD1	CASSYGQGREKLFF	TGTGCCAGCAGCTACGGACAGGGCCGCGAAAAACTGTTTTTT